Shown below are 21 T cell receptor beta chains from a single sample sequenced in a study of blood T cell repertoires in COVID-19. The method was immunoSEQ multiplex PCR; TCRdb's version includes in-frame clones alone and lacks a portion of them. The profile shows hundreds of thousands of clones, around 86% of them singletons. Material for sequencing was peripheral blood. The receptors originated from a human donor in a cohort sampled during active COVID-19.

This chain links TRBV30 with TRBJ1-2; TRBD1 matches 7 bases. CDR1 is GTSNPN, CDR2 SVGIG, per germline (reference sequence). This CDR3 is 14 amino acids long. The CDR3 loop reads CASKGQNPLYGYTF. CDR3 nucleotide sequence: TGTGCTTCAAAGGGACAGAATCCCCTCTATGGCTACACCTTC.

The CDR3 loop reads CASSQDFRGAGYSNQPQHF. The CDR3 DNA follows: TGCGCCAGCAGCCAAGACTTTCGGGGAGCCGGTTATAGCAATCAGCCCCAGCATTTT. The V gene is TRBV4-1, the J gene TRBJ1-5, with D uncertain. There are 19 residues in the CDR3. From germline, CDR1 is MGHRA and CDR2 YSYEKL. Trimming shortened V by 0 bases and J by 0 bases, and 18 bases separated the two germline ends.

The J gene is TRBJ2-7, the V gene TRBV7-8; maybe TRBD1 (6 bases). Trimming pared 5 bases from V and 5 bases from J, leaving 13 bases between. Germline-derived CDR1 and CDR2 are SGHVS and FQNEAQ. CDR3 size: 13 residues. DNA for the CDR3: TGTGCCAGCAGCCAAGGGGGACCCCACGAGCAGTACTTC. This gives the protein CASSQGGPHEQYF. The whole variable domain, remainder taken from reference TRBV7-8 and TRBJ2-7, is GAGVSQSPRYKVAKRGQDVALRCDPISGHVSLFWYQQALGQGPEFLTYFQNEAQLDKSGLPSDRFFAERPEGSVSTLKIQRTQQEDSAVYLCASSQGGPHEQYFGPGTRLTVT.

This clone was detected ten times or more. The chain is built from TRBV7-9 and TRBJ2-5, with D possibly TRBD2 on 6 matching bases. The CDR3 loop spans 14 amino acids. Germline loops: CDR1 SEHNR, CDR2 FQNEAQ (reference sequence). Deletions cut 6 bases from V and 3 bases from J, with 14 bases between. DNA of the CDR3: TGTGCCAGCAGGCAACCGGGACTCAAAGAGACCCAGTACTTC. This gives the protein CASRQPGLKETQYF. Variable domain in full (rest from reference TRBV7-9 and TRBJ2-5): DTGVSQNPRHKITKRGQNVTFRCDPISEHNRLYWYRQTLGQGPEFLTYFQNEAQLEKSRLLSDRFSAERPKGSFSTLEIQRTEQGDSAMYLCASRQPGLKETQYFGPGTRLLVL.

The rearrangement links TRBV27 to TRBJ2-6; TRBD1 aligns across 10 bases. CDR3 length equals 18 residues. From germline, CDR1 is MNHEY and CDR2 SMNVEV (reference sequence). V gave up 7 bases and J gave up 3 bases; unmatched junction bases: 12. The CDR3, as DNA: TGTGCCAGCATGGGGCGAAGGACAGGGGGAGATGGGGCCAACGTCCTGACTTTC. The encoded protein is CASMGRRTGGDGANVLTF.

This clone was detected once. The chain links TRBV4-1 to TRBJ2-7, with a weak D call TRBD2 (6 bases). The CDR3 has 14 residues. V was pared by 4 bases and J by 4 bases, with 14 bases between. Germline CDR1 reads MGHRA; CDR2 reads YSYEKL. The CDR3 nucleotides read TGCGCCAGCAGCCCTTGGGGGAGGAAATACGAGCAGTACTTC. Its translation: CASSPWGRKYEQYF.

This chain uses TRBV5-1 with TRBJ2-5; 7 nucleotides align to TRBD1. CDR1 and CDR2 from the germline V gene are SGHRS and YFSETQ. The CDR3 is made up of 15 amino acids. After removal of 2 bases from V and 2 bases from J, the junction contained 6 bases not matched to a gene. CDR3 protein: CASSLFGQEQETQYF. The CDR3 nucleotides read TGCGCCAGCAGCTTATTCGGACAGGAACAAGAGACCCAGTACTTC.

The rearrangement joins TRBV3-1 (or the pseudogene TRBV3-2) to TRBJ2-7; 14 bases are a match to TRBD2. The germline V gene has CDR1 LGHDT and CDR2 YNNKEL (reference sequence). V trimming: 5 bases; J trimming: 4 bases; junction bases outside the gene matches: 7. This CDR3 has 16 amino acids. The CDR3 reads CASSALTSGGGYEQYF. The CDR3 DNA reads as TGTGCCAGCAGCGCCCTGACTAGCGGGGGGGGTTACGAGCAGTACTTC.

This clone has a count of ten or more. The CDR3 sequence is CASSPSRASRAGNQPQHF. CDR3 bases: TGTGCCAGCAGTCCCTCGCGGGCCAGCCGGGCGGGCAATCAGCCCCAGCATTTT. This rearrangement joins TRBV6-6 to TRBJ1-5; D gene uncertain. V was shortened by 5 bases and J by 2 bases, with 22 bases between the two germline ends. The CDR3 totals 18 residues. The V gene's germline CDR1 is MNHNY and CDR2 SVGAGI (reference sequence).

This chain joins TRBV5-1 and TRBJ1-4; weak D call: TRBD1 (6 bases). This CDR3 is built from 15 residues. V lost 4 bases to trimming and J lost 8 bases, with 18 bases between them. Per the germline V gene, CDR1 is SGHRS and CDR2 is YFSETQ. CDR3 residues: CASSGGWGLDEKLFF. CDR3 coding DNA: TGCGCCAGCAGCGGTGGGTGGGGGCTCGACGAAAAACTGTTTTTT.

This clone has only a few counts. The CDR3 region has the DNA TGTGCCAGCAGTGAAGCCGCGGGCGGGGCCAGCAATCAGCCCCAGCATTTT. It is translated as CASSEAAGGASNQPQHF. The chain is built from TRBV6-1 and TRBJ1-5, with D perhaps matching TRBD1 (5 bases). CDR3 size: 17 residues. Trimming shortened V by 0 bases and J by 1 base, and 13 bases separated the two germline ends. The germline V gene encodes CDR1 MNHNS and CDR2 SASEGT.

The genes are TRBV7-9 and TRBJ2-3, with a possible D match to TRBD1 (6 bases). V lost 0 bases, J lost 1 base, and 17 bases lay in between. Germline V gene lookup returns CDR1 SEHNR and CDR2 FQNEAQ (reference sequence). This CDR3 is built from 18 residues. The CDR3 region is CASSLAPSWGLGTDTQYF. The CDR3 nucleotides read TGTGCCAGCAGCTTAGCGCCCTCATGGGGGCTAGGCACAGATACGCAGTATTTT.

The chain is built from TRBV28 and TRBJ2-5, with 10 nucleotides matching TRBD2. Germline CDR1 and CDR2: MDHEN and SYDVKM. The CDR3 contains 14 residues. Trimming at V came to 10 bases and at J to 4 bases, leaving 9 bases not matched to a gene. The CDR3 here is CATRAGGPPETQYF. In nucleotides, the CDR3 is TGTGCCACCCGAGCGGGAGGGCCCCCAGAGACCCAGTACTTC.

The V and J genes are TRBV7-3 and TRBJ2-1; 15 bases fit TRBD2. This CDR3 comprises 16 residues. V gave up 5 bases and J gave up 9 bases; unmatched junction bases: 8. The germline CDR1 and CDR2 sequences are SGHTA and FQGTGA. The CDR3 bases are TGTGCCAGCAGCCTCGGACTAGCGGGGGGGTTGAGTGAGCAGTTCTTC. Its translation is CASSLGLAGGLSEQFF.

The chain links TRBV5-1 to TRBJ1-1; TRBD1 aligns across 7 bases. With V trimmed by 5 bases and J by 1 base, 5 bases remained unmatched. This CDR3 region has 14 residues. From germline, CDR1 is SGHRS and CDR2 YFSETQ. The CDR3 loop reads CASRMGQTNTEAFF. In nucleotides, the CDR3 is TGCGCCAGCAGAATGGGACAGACGAACACTGAAGCTTTCTTT.

The CDR3 reads CASSEEKTGDSNQPQHF. The DNA for the CDR3 is TGTGCCAGCAGTGAGGAGAAGACAGGGGATAGCAATCAGCCCCAGCATTTT. The genes are TRBV25-1 and TRBJ1-5; 8 bases fit TRBD1. This CDR3 comprises 17 residues. Trimming took 3 bases from V and 0 from J; bases not matched to a gene: 7. Germline lookup yields CDR1 MGHDK and CDR2 SYGVNS.

This clone has only one observation. J is TRBJ1-5 and V is TRBV6-1; D is ambiguous. Trimming pared 2 bases from V and 3 bases from J, leaving 5 bases between. CDR3 length equals 13 residues. CDR1 and CDR2 (germline): MNHNS, SASEGT. In DNA, the CDR3 is TGTGCCAGCAGTGAACAGGCCAATCAGCCCCAGCATTTT. Translated: CASSEQANQPQHF.

This clone was recorded a few times. The V and J genes are TRBV5-1 and TRBJ2-7; TRBD2 matches at 7 bases. Germline-derived CDR1 and CDR2 are SGHRS and YFSETQ. The CDR3 extends over 14 amino acids. The V segment lost 4 bases and the J segment 2 bases; nucleotides outside the gene matches: 6. The CDR3 nucleotides read TGCGCCAGCAGCGGGGGGACTACAACCTACGAGCAGTACTTC. Translated: CASSGGTTTYEQYF. Supplemented by reference TRBV5-1 and TRBJ2-7, the full variable domain reads KAGVTQTPRYLIKTRGQQVTLSCSPISGHRSVSWYQQTPGQGLQFLFEYFSETQRNKGNFPGRFSGRQFSNSRSEMNVSTLELGDSALYLCASSGGTTTYEQYFGPGTRLTVT.

The CDR3 coding sequence is TGTGCCAGCAGCTCTCGCTACAGGGATGTGCAGTTCTTC. It specifies CASSSRYRDVQFF. The chain carries TRBV11-3 and TRBJ2-1, with D possibly matching TRBD1 (6 bases). Trimming removed 4 bases at V and 12 bases at J, with 16 bases between. CDR1 and CDR2 from the germline V gene are SGHNT and YENEEA. CDR3 size: 13 residues.

The chain uses TRBV24-1 and TRBJ2-1; D is ambiguous. This CDR3 region has 13 residues. Trimming pared 0 bases from V and 9 bases from J, leaving 8 bases between. Germline CDR1 reads KGHDR; CDR2 reads SFDVKD. CDR3 sequence (DNA): TGTGCCACCAGTGATTTGTTAAGAGGTGAGCAGTTCTTC. This encodes CATSDLLRGEQFF.

This clone was seen just once. The rearrangement joins TRBV28 to TRBJ1-5; a possible D gene is TRBD1 (5 bases). V shed 6 bases and J shed 4 bases, with 16 bases lying between them. The germline gives CDR1 MDHEN, CDR2 SYDVKM. The CDR3 runs to 15 residues. The CDR3 DNA is TGTGCCAGCAGAAGGGGCGGAAACAAGAATCAGCCCCAGCATTTT. Translated: CASRRGGNKNQPQHF.